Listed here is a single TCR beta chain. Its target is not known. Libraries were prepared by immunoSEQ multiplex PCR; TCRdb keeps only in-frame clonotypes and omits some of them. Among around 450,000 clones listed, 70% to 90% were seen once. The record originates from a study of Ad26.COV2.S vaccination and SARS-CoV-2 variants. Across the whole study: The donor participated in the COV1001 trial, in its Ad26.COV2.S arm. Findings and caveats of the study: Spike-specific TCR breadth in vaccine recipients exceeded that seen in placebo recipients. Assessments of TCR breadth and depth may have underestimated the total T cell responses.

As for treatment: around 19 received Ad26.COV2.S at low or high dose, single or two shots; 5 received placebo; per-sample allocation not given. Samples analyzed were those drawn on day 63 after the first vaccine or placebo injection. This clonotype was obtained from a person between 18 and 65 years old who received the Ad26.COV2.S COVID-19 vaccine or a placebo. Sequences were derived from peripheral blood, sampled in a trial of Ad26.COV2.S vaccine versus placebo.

The chain's CDR3 is CASSARPLRGEAFF. The CDR3 nucleotides are TGTGCCAGCAGCGCACGTCCTCTCAGGGGAGAAGCTTTCTTT. The rearrangement uses TRBV4-2 and TRBJ1-1; D is perhaps TRBD1 (6 bases). The germline V gene has CDR1 LGHNA and CDR2 YNFKEQ. Trimming took off 5 bases at V and 8 bases at J, with 18 bases between the two ends. This CDR3 is built from 14 residues.